Shown below are 15 T cell receptor beta chains from a single sample sequenced in a study of CD8+ T cells in alopecia areata. Following RNA extraction, reverse transcription yielded cDNA that acted as the sequencing template. Profiled with immunoSEQ multiplex PCR; TCRdb holds only in-frame clones, not every one. The repertoire has about 190,000 clones, 50% to 60% of them found once; the top ten carry less than 0.8%. The treatment here: oral pan-JAK inhibitor, 5-10 mg twice daily. Material: CD4+ T cells sorted from blood, obtained at week 4, from a patient treated with tofacitinib. Every receptor here comes from a human donor with alopecia areata.

J is TRBJ2-1 and V is TRBV7-2; TRBD2 matches at 13 bases. CDR1 is SGHTA and CDR2 is FQGNSA in the germline V gene. The V gene end was trimmed by 5 bases and the J gene end by 4 bases; junction bases not matched to a gene: 2. The CDR3 has 15 amino acids. The CDR3 nucleotides read TGTGCCAGCAGCCCGACTAGCGGGGGGTACAATGAGCAGTTCTTC. Encoded protein: CASSPTSGGYNEQFF.

V gene TRBV29-1 combines with J gene TRBJ1-5; 7 bases are shared with TRBD1. CDR1 and CDR2 (germline): SQVTM, ANQGSEA. The CDR3 sequence is 13 residues long. The V gene end was trimmed by 4 bases and the J gene end by 4 bases; junction bases not matched to a gene: 4. The CDR3: CSVVGGQNQPQHF. CDR3 coding DNA: TGCAGCGTTGTCGGGGGACAGAATCAGCCCCAGCATTTT.

V is TRBV19 and J is TRBJ2-2; TRBD2 aligns across 11 bases. Germline trimming cut 5 bases from V and 0 bases from J; bases unmatched to any gene: 5. The CDR3 has 17 residues. Per the germline V gene, CDR1 is LNHDA and CDR2 is SQIVND (reference sequence). The CDR3 DNA is TGTGCCAGTAGTCTTAGCGGGAGGGCCGCGAACACCGGGGAGCTGTTTTTT. Translating gives CASSLSGRAANTGELFF.

V and J are TRBV19 and TRBJ1-5; tentative D call: TRBD1 (5 bases). The germline gives CDR1 LNHDA, CDR2 SQIVND (reference sequence). Deletions cut 5 bases from V and 12 bases from J, with 20 bases between. There are 14 residues in the CDR3. This chain's CDR3 is CASSGPTRYGHQHF. In nucleotides, the CDR3 is TGTGCCAGTAGTGGGCCGACAAGGTATGGACACCAGCATTTT.

The V and J genes are TRBV30 and TRBJ1-5; D ambiguous. The CDR3 is made up of 18 amino acids. Deletions cut 2 bases from V and 0 bases from J, with 20 bases between. Germline CDR1 reads GTSNPN; CDR2 reads SVGIG (reference sequence). The CDR3 loop is CAWSSSRLGRYSNQPQHF. The DNA for the CDR3 is TGTGCCTGGAGTTCTAGTCGTCTCGGGCGATATAGCAATCAGCCCCAGCATTTT.

On this clone itself: The sample has other DNA sequences that encode this CDR3 too. The gene calls are TRBV30 and TRBJ1-3; weak D call: TRBD1 (6 bases). Germline V gives CDR1 GTSNPN, CDR2 SVGIG (reference sequence). This CDR3 contains 15 residues. The V gene lost 1 base and the J gene lost 0 bases, with 10 bases spanning the gap. The CDR3 protein is CAWSEGTSSGNTIYF. The CDR3 coding sequence is TGTGCCTGGAGTGAGGGGACAAGCTCTGGAAACACCATATATTTT.

This clone was recorded a few times. Other DNA sequences in this sample translate to the same CDR3. The V call is TRBV5-4, the J call TRBJ1-1; 7 bases are a match to TRBD1. The J segment lost 7 bases and the V segment lost 0 bases, leaving 3 bases of the junction unmatched. This CDR3 comprises 13 residues. Germline V lookup: CDR1 SGHNT, CDR2 YYREEE (reference sequence). Here the CDR3 reads CASSLDRGGEAFF. Written as DNA, the CDR3 is TGTGCCAGCAGCTTGGACAGGGGCGGTGAAGCTTTCTTT.

This clone was seen many times. The V gene is TRBV29-1, the J gene TRBJ2-7; D gene unclear. CDR1 is SQVTM and CDR2 is ANQGSEA in the germline V gene. Deletions cut 4 bases from V and 7 bases from J, with 17 bases between. This CDR3 comprises 13 residues. CDR3 in DNA: TGCAGCGTTGCTCACTTGGAGCTGGGGGAGCAGTACTTC. As protein: CSVAHLELGEQYF.

V is TRBV27 and J is TRBJ2-6; D possibly corresponds to TRBD2 (5 bases). The CDR3 length is 18 residues. V was shortened by 3 bases and J by 0 bases, with 15 bases between the two germline ends. Germline CDR1 reads MNHEY; CDR2 reads SMNVEV (reference sequence). The chain's CDR3 is CASSFRTYSSSGANVLTF. The CDR3 nucleotides are TGTGCCAGCAGTTTCCGGACTTACTCTAGCTCTGGGGCCAACGTCCTGACTTTC.

This clone has a handful of counts. V is TRBV29-1 and J is TRBJ2-5, with unresolved D. V was trimmed by 3 bases and J by 4 bases, leaving 9 bases between them. CDR3 length equals 12 residues. Germline assignment: CDR1 SQVTM and CDR2 ANQGSEA. The CDR3, as DNA: TGCAGCGTTGACACCCGTGGAGAGACCCAGTACTTC. It specifies CSVDTRGETQYF. The full variable domain, in which reference TRBV29-1 and TRBJ2-5 provide the parts outside the CDR3, is SAVISQKPSRDICQRGTSLTIQCQVDSQVTMMFWYRQQPGQSLTLIATANQGSEATYESGFVIDKFPISRPNLTFSTLTVSNMSPEDSSIYLCSVDTRGETQYFGPGTRLLVL.

The rearrangement links TRBV5-4 to TRBJ2-1, with no clear D. Between the trimmed V and J ends, which lost 2 bases and 0 bases, there was a span of 9 bases. Germline CDR1 is SGHNT and CDR2 is YYREEE (reference sequence). The CDR3 is 15 residues long. The CDR3 loop is CASSFGVSSYNEQFF. For the CDR3, the DNA is TGTGCCAGCAGCTTTGGCGTTAGCTCCTACAATGAGCAGTTCTTC. Looking up the rest from reference TRBV5-4 and TRBJ2-1 gives the full variable domain: ETGVTQSPTHLIKTRGQQVTLRCSSQSGHNTVSWYQQALGQGPQFIFQYYREEENGRGNFPPRFSGLQFPNYSSELNVNALELDDSALYLCASSFGVSSYNEQFFGPGTRLTVL.

The gene calls are TRBV2 and TRBJ2-1; D uncertain. The germline V gene encodes CDR1 SNHLY and CDR2 FYNNEI. This CDR3 comprises 11 residues. Trimming cost V 8 bases and J 1 base, with 3 bases left between them. The CDR3 nucleotides read TGTGCCAGCCGTTCCTACAATGAGCAGTTCTTC. Translation: CASRSYNEQFF.

The gene calls are TRBV11-2 and TRBJ2-2; D is unresolved. V was shortened by 0 bases and J by 5 bases, with 10 bases between the two germline ends. The CDR3 loop spans 15 amino acids. Germline values: CDR1 SGHAT, CDR2 FQNNGV. Written as DNA, the CDR3 is TGTGCCAGCAGCTTAGAGATGTCGACAACCGGGGAGCTGTTTTTT. Its protein is CASSLEMSTTGELFF.

The rearrangement uses TRBV29-1 and TRBJ1-2, with D unresolved. The CDR3 is made up of 12 amino acids. The germline gives CDR1 SQVTM, CDR2 ANQGSEA. The V gene lost 4 bases and the J gene lost 5 bases, with 11 bases spanning the gap. CDR3 DNA: TGCAGCGTTGGGCAACGAGGATATGGCTACACCTTC. Translated, it gives CSVGQRGYGYTF.

This clone was counted between two and nine times. V and J are TRBV29-1 and TRBJ2-7; D is perhaps TRBD2 (5 bases). Germline CDR1 is SQVTM and CDR2 is ANQGSEA. Between the trimmed V and J ends, which lost 4 bases and 3 bases, there was a span of 10 bases. CDR3 size: 12 residues. DNA of the CDR3: TGCAGCGTTGGTTCGGGGATCTACGAGCAGTACTTC. Protein sequence: CSVGSGIYEQYF.